One and the same sample provided the 28 T cell receptor beta chains below, sequenced in a study of T-cell memory formation after mild COVID-19. MiXCR, applied by TCRdb to the 5' RACE reads, yields one record per CDR3 protein. Here the sample spans around 260,000 distinct CDR3 sequences, roughly 16% being singletons. Input material: PBMCs or a T cell subset sorted from them (not recorded which). The receptors here all came from a man between 18 and 35 years old who had mild COVID-19 (a few samples of this study predate the infection). Cell type and time point are not known.

The CDR3: CASSAGQETQYF. The CDR3 DNA reads as TGTGCCAGCAGCGCGGGCCAAGAGACCCAGTACTTC. The chain uses TRBV7-9 and TRBJ2-5, with D perhaps matching TRBD2 (5 bases). V was shortened by 5 bases and J by 1 base, with 5 bases between the two germline ends. Germline CDR1 SEHNR, CDR2 FQNEAQ (reference sequence). CDR3 size: 12 residues.

The genes are TRBV6-5 and TRBJ2-3; TRBD1 is a possible D gene (5 bases). CDR1 is MNHEY and CDR2 is SVGAGI in the germline V gene. The ends were cut back, 2 bases at V and 4 bases at J, with 10 bases in the middle. The CDR3 sequence is 14 residues long. Here the CDR3 reads CASSYAGWADTQYF. The CDR3 nucleotides are TGTGCCAGCAGTTACGCAGGGTGGGCAGATACGCAGTATTTT.

This clonotype occurred a few times. The V gene is TRBV20-1, the J gene TRBJ2-5, with no clear D. The germline gives CDR1 DFQATT, CDR2 SNEGSKA (reference sequence). V dropped 3 bases and J dropped 5 bases, with 13 bases sitting between them. The CDR3 totals 13 residues. The CDR3, as DNA: TGCAGTGCTAGCGGGCCCCGACCGGAGACCCAGTACTTC. Encoded protein: CSASGPRPETQYF.

This clonotype has a count of ten or more. The J gene is TRBJ1-1, the V gene TRBV5-1, with a possible D match to TRBD1 (5 bases). CDR3 length: 15 residues. Trimming removed 3 bases at V and 4 bases at J, with 16 bases between. The germline V gene encodes CDR1 SGHRS and CDR2 YFSETQ. The DNA of the CDR3 is TGCGCCAGCAGCTACCGAATGGGGGGACCCACTGAAGCTTTCTTT. It encodes CASSYRMGGPTEAFF.

This clonotype came up a few times. This chain uses TRBV29-1 with TRBJ2-3, with D tentatively TRBD1 or TRBD2 (5 bases each). Germline V gives CDR1 SQVTM, CDR2 ANQGSEA. The CDR3 contains 14 residues. V was clipped by 2 bases and J by 4 bases, with 13 bases between them. The CDR3 DNA is TGCAGCGTTGAATCCCGGGGACGCGCAGATACGCAGTATTTT. It translates to CSVESRGRADTQYF.

This clonotype was counted between two and nine times. This chain joins TRBV27 and TRBJ2-2, with D possibly being TRBD1 (6 bases). Germline V lookup: CDR1 MNHEY, CDR2 SMNVEV (reference sequence). CDR3 length: 14 residues. Trimming removed 5 bases at V and 4 bases at J, with 11 bases between. This CDR3 reads CASSTLQGTGELFF. The CDR3 nucleotides are TGTGCCAGCAGTACTCTACAGGGCACCGGGGAGCTGTTTTTT.

V is TRBV7-6 and J is TRBJ1-3; unclear D gene. The CDR3 is made up of 16 amino acids. The germline V and J ends were trimmed by 0 bases and 0 bases, with 9 bases remaining between them. Germline V gene data show CDR1 as SGHVS and CDR2 as FNYEAQ. The CDR3: CASSLALESSGNTIYF. The CDR3 DNA is TGTGCCAGCAGCTTAGCGCTCGAGAGCTCTGGAAACACCATATATTTT.

This clonotype showed up just a few times. The chain has TRBV5-1 and TRBJ1-1; TRBD1 matches 7 bases. Losses at the gene ends were 0 bases for V and 6 bases for J; bases not matched to a gene: 11. CDR3 length: 16 residues. The germline gives CDR1 SGHRS, CDR2 YFSETQ. The CDR3 nucleotides read TGCGCCAGCAGCTTGGGGACAGGTCTACGCCGCTCTGAAGCTTTCTTT. Protein product: CASSLGTGLRRSEAFF.

V usage is TRBV9 and J usage is TRBJ2-1, with D possibly being TRBD1 (5 bases). Germline V gives CDR1 SGDLS, CDR2 YYNGEE. The CDR3 extends over 15 amino acids. The V gene lost 5 bases and the J gene lost 4 bases, with 16 bases spanning the gap. The CDR3 DNA reads TGTGCCAGCAGGGGTGTAGGGGCGGAATACAATGAGCAGTTCTTC. Its protein is CASRGVGAEYNEQFF.

This chain connects TRBV12-3 or TRBV12-4 to TRBJ2-4; D possibly corresponds to TRBD1 (6 bases). V gave up 6 bases and J gave up 5 bases, with 20 bases separating them. This CDR3 spans 16 amino acids. The CDR3 DNA follows: TGTGCCAGCAGCCCGTCCGAAGGGGGACCCCAAAACATTCAGTACTTC. It yields the protein CASSPSEGGPQNIQYF.

This chain uses TRBV4-3 with TRBJ1-2; D gene unclear. The germline CDR1 and CDR2 sequences are LGHNA and YSLEER. CDR3 length: 15 residues. V was shortened by 0 bases and J by 5 bases, with 13 bases between the two germline ends. The CDR3 sequence is CASSQDYHPSYGYTF. The CDR3 nucleotides are TGCGCCAGCAGCCAAGATTACCACCCCAGTTATGGCTACACCTTC.

The chain has TRBV4-2 and TRBJ2-2, with D possibly being TRBD2 (6 bases). Germline CDR1 is LGHNA and CDR2 is YNFKEQ. This CDR3 has 15 amino acids. Trimming took off 7 bases at V and 3 bases at J, with 15 bases between the two ends. CDR3 amino acids: CASISGPGDTGELFF. CDR3 DNA sequence: TGTGCCAGCATCTCAGGCCCGGGGGACACCGGGGAGCTGTTTTTT.

The gene calls are TRBV6-1 and TRBJ1-5, with TRBD1 as a possible D gene (5 bases). The CDR3 covers 14 residues. Germline assignment: CDR1 MNHNS and CDR2 SASEGT. Trimming left V 6 bases short and J 7 bases short, with 16 bases between. The DNA for the CDR3 is TGTGCCAGCAGCTTCTTCGAAGGGGAACAGCCCCAGCATTTT. Protein: CASSFFEGEQPQHF.

This clonotype was observed a few times. The J gene is TRBJ2-7, the V gene TRBV7-9; tentative D call: TRBD1 (6 bases). Deletions cut 9 bases from V and 2 bases from J, with 11 bases between. The CDR3 loop spans 12 amino acids. Germline V lookup: CDR1 SEHNR, CDR2 FQNEAQ (reference sequence). The CDR3 loop reads CASSDSTYEQYF. The CDR3 DNA sequence: TGTGCCAGTTCGGACAGTACCTACGAGCAGTACTTC.

This clonotype was recorded a few times. The gene calls are TRBV7-3 and TRBJ2-6; D may be TRBD1 or TRBD2 (5 bases each). V dropped 5 bases and J dropped 0 bases, with 17 bases sitting between them. The CDR3 runs to 18 residues. Germline values: CDR1 SGHTA, CDR2 FQGTGA. The CDR3 is CASSQEGFSSSGANVLTF. CDR3 nucleotide sequence: TGTGCCAGCAGCCAAGAGGGGTTTTCGAGCTCTGGGGCCAACGTCCTGACTTTC.

The chain combines TRBV10-1 with TRBJ1-1; D call uncertain. Germline assignment: CDR1 WNHNN and CDR2 SYGVQD (reference sequence). V was pared by 4 bases and J by 3 bases, with 9 bases between. The CDR3 runs 13 residues. The CDR3 loop reads CASSVGEDTEAFF. The CDR3 DNA follows: TGCGCCAGCAGTGTCGGGGAAGACACTGAAGCTTTCTTT.

This sequence joins TRBV20-1 and TRBJ2-7; a weak D match, TRBD2 (6 bases). The germline CDR1 and CDR2 sequences are DFQATT and SNEGSKA (reference sequence). The CDR3 length is 13 residues. As DNA, the CDR3 is TGCACCCTCCGGGACCTCGGGGGCTACGAGCAGTACGTC. Its translation: CTLRDLGGYEQYV.

This clonotype showed up many times. J is TRBJ1-6 and V is TRBV12-3 or TRBV12-4; D is uncertain. The CDR3 covers 14 residues. V was clipped by 5 bases and J by 7 bases, with 12 bases between them. For the CDR3, the DNA is TGTGCCAGCAGTCCTACGGAGAGGAATTCACCCCTCCACTTT. Translated, it gives CASSPTERNSPLHF.

CDR3 loop: CASGLSGTLGTQYF. CDR3 in DNA: TGTGCTAGTGGTTTATCCGGGACTCTTGGTACGCAGTATTTT. This chain joins TRBV12-5 and TRBJ2-3, with TRBD2 as a possible D gene (6 bases). This CDR3 is 14 amino acids long. V shed 3 bases and J shed 8 bases, with 15 bases lying between them. Germline loops: CDR1 LGHNT, CDR2 FRNRAP.

This clonotype was seen a few times. CDR3 in DNA: TGTGCCAGCAGCCTAGGCATAAGGGACAATGAGCAGTTCTTC. Translation: CASSLGIRDNEQFF. The chain carries TRBV11-3 and TRBJ2-1; D is unclear. Per germline, CDR1 SGHNT and CDR2 YENEEA. V lost 5 bases and J 5 bases, leaving 13 bases between the germline ends. CDR3 length: 14 residues.

The V call is TRBV5-5, the J call TRBJ1-1; D may be TRBD1 (6 bases). The V gene's germline CDR1 is SGHKS and CDR2 YYEKEE (reference sequence). V gave up 0 bases and J gave up 5 bases, with 14 bases separating them. The CDR3 loop spans 15 amino acids. The CDR3 reads CASSLAGGARTEAFF. The DNA of the CDR3 is TGTGCCAGCAGCTTGGCCGGGGGCGCGAGGACTGAAGCTTTCTTT.

Ten or more counts support this clonotype. The chain recombines TRBV7-9 with TRBJ2-6, with 10 bases identical to TRBD1. V lost 10 bases, J lost 4 bases, and 22 bases stayed unmatched. Germline values: CDR1 SEHNR, CDR2 FQNEAQ (reference sequence). This CDR3 has 20 residues. CDR3 region: CAILSRSGTGAMKGANVLTF. CDR3 nucleotides: TGTGCCATTCTCTCGCGTTCCGGGACAGGGGCGATGAAGGGGGCCAACGTCCTGACTTTC.

The chain joins TRBV3-1 to TRBJ2-4; 8 nucleotides agree with TRBD1. The CDR3 sequence is 14 residues long. CDR1 and CDR2 (germline): LGHDT, YNNKEL (reference sequence). V dropped 9 bases and J dropped 7; count of bases not matched to a gene: 11. Written as DNA, the CDR3 is TGTGCCAGTACGGACAGGGTGGGTCGGAACATTCAGTACTTC. Translating gives CASTDRVGRNIQYF.

This clonotype was seen only a few times. The chain recombines TRBV15 with TRBJ2-2; D call uncertain. Germline lookup yields CDR1 LNHNV and CDR2 YYDKDF (reference sequence). V was cut by 9 bases and J by 0 bases, with 11 bases left in between. The CDR3 contains 14 residues. The CDR3 protein is CATRGSTNTGELFF. In DNA, the CDR3 is TGTGCCACGCGAGGCTCTACGAACACCGGGGAGCTGTTTTTT.

The chain couples TRBV6-5 to TRBJ2-5, with 10 bases identical to TRBD2. The CDR3 length is 14 residues. Germline CDR1 is MNHEY and CDR2 is SVGAGI. The V segment lost 0 bases and the J segment 5 bases; nucleotides outside the gene matches: 0. The CDR3 is CASSYSAGGETQYF. Written as DNA, the CDR3 is TGTGCCAGCAGTTACTCAGCGGGGGGGGAGACCCAGTACTTC.

There are many counts of this clonotype. The V gene is TRBV6-5, the J gene TRBJ2-7; D is ambiguous. There are 13 residues in the CDR3. The germline V gene has CDR1 MNHEY and CDR2 SVGAGI. Trimming removed 5 bases from V and 3 bases from J, with 11 bases in between. This CDR3 is CASSDTDRYEQYF. In DNA, the CDR3 is TGTGCCAGCAGTGACACGGACCGCTACGAGCAGTACTTC.

V and J are TRBV9 and TRBJ2-5, with 8 bases matching TRBD1. The CDR3 loop spans 13 amino acids. After removal of 4 bases from V and 9 bases from J, the junction contained 8 bases not matched to a gene. The germline V gene has CDR1 SGDLS and CDR2 YYNGEE. In DNA, the CDR3 is TGTGCCAGCAGCCCCCGACAGGGGTCGGCCCAGTACTTC. This gives the protein CASSPRQGSAQYF.

The gene calls are TRBV5-6 and TRBJ2-5, with TRBD1 matching 8 bases. The germline V gene encodes CDR1 SGHDT and CDR2 YYEEEE. Trimming cost V 0 bases and J 8 bases; bases outside gene matches: 3. The length of the CDR3 is 13 residues. CDR3 sequence reads: CASSLGGQGTQYF. In DNA, the CDR3 is TGTGCCAGCAGCTTGGGTGGACAGGGCACCCAGTACTTC.